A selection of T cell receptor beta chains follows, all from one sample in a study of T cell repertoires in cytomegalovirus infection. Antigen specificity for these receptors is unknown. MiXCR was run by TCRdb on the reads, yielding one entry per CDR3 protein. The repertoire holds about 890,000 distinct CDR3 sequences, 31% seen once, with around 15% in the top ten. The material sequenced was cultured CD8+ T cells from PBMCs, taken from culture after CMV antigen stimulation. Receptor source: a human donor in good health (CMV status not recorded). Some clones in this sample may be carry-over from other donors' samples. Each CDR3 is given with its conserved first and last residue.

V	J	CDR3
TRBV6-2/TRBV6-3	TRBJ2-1	CASSYRGLAGNHYNEQFF
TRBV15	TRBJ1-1	CATSRDGTGSDTEAFF
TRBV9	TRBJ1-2	CASSVVEAPYYGYTF
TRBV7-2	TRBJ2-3	CASSPRFRAGGREDTQYF
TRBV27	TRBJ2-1	CASSSSRRGPNNEQFF
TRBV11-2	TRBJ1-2	CASSPGQENYTF
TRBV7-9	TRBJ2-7	CASSSTGLGYEQYF
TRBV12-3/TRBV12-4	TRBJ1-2	CASSFSGGYTF
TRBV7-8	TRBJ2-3	CASSSPVSGGPYSTDTQYF
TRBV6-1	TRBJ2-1	CASSSSGGLSDNEQFF
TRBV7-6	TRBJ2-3	CASSSRLLDTQYF
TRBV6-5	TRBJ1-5	CASRSEGREGQPQHF
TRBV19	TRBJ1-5	CASSIDWGPQHF
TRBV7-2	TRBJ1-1	CASSRDRVKSEAFF
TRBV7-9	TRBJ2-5	CASSPSLALQETQYF
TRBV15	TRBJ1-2	CATSRDKGTPNYGYTF
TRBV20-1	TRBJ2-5	CTAPASGGRETQYF
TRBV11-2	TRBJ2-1	CASSSRSGGVDNEQFF
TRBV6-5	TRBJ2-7	CASSYSSQYPYEQYF
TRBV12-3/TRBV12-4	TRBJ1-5	CASSLARWPQHF
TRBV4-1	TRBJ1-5	CASSQGSNQPQHF
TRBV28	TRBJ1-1	CASSIKGKGTEAFF
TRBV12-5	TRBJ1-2	CASGSLLNSPNYGYTF
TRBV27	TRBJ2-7	CASSSRRGLSHEQYF
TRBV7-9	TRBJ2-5	CASSFGQGARETQYF
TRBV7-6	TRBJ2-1	CASSFTNSAGANEQFF
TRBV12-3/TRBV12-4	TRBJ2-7	CASRKIAATGDYEQYF
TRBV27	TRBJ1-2	CASSLHREDYGYTF
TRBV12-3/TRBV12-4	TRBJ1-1	CASSLALRGAEAFF
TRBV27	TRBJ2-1	CASSPGQDNEQFF
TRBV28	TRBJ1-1	CASSWIGQNTEAFF
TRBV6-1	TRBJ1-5	CASSLQRGGEPQHF
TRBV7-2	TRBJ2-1	CASSISSGQNYNEQFF
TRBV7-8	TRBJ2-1	CASSGNRQAPSYNEQFF
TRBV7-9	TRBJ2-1	CASSWNREGNEQFF
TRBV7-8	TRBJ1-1	CASSIRLKGTEAFF
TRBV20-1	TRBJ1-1	CSARRRVKNTEAFF
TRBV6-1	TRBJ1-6	CASQRQGRSYNSPLHF
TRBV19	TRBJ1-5	CASWSGAGQPQHF
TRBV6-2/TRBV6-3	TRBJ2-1	CASSLLGLAAINEQFF
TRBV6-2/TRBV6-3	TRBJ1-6	CASSYRRRQGNSADLHF
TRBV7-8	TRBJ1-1	CASIKGQGLNTEAFF
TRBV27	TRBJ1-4	CASSLLGGYDRLFF
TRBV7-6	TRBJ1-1	CASSLDRGPEAFF
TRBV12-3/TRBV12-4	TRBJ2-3	CASSLGHGGDTQYF
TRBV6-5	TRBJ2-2	CASSYSPSLTGELFF
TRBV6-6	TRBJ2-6	CASSSGPSGANVLTF
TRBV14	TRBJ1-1	CASSQPGLRKAFF
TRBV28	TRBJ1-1	CASSFLFGTGNTEAFF
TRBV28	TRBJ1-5	CASSSVGRANQPQHF